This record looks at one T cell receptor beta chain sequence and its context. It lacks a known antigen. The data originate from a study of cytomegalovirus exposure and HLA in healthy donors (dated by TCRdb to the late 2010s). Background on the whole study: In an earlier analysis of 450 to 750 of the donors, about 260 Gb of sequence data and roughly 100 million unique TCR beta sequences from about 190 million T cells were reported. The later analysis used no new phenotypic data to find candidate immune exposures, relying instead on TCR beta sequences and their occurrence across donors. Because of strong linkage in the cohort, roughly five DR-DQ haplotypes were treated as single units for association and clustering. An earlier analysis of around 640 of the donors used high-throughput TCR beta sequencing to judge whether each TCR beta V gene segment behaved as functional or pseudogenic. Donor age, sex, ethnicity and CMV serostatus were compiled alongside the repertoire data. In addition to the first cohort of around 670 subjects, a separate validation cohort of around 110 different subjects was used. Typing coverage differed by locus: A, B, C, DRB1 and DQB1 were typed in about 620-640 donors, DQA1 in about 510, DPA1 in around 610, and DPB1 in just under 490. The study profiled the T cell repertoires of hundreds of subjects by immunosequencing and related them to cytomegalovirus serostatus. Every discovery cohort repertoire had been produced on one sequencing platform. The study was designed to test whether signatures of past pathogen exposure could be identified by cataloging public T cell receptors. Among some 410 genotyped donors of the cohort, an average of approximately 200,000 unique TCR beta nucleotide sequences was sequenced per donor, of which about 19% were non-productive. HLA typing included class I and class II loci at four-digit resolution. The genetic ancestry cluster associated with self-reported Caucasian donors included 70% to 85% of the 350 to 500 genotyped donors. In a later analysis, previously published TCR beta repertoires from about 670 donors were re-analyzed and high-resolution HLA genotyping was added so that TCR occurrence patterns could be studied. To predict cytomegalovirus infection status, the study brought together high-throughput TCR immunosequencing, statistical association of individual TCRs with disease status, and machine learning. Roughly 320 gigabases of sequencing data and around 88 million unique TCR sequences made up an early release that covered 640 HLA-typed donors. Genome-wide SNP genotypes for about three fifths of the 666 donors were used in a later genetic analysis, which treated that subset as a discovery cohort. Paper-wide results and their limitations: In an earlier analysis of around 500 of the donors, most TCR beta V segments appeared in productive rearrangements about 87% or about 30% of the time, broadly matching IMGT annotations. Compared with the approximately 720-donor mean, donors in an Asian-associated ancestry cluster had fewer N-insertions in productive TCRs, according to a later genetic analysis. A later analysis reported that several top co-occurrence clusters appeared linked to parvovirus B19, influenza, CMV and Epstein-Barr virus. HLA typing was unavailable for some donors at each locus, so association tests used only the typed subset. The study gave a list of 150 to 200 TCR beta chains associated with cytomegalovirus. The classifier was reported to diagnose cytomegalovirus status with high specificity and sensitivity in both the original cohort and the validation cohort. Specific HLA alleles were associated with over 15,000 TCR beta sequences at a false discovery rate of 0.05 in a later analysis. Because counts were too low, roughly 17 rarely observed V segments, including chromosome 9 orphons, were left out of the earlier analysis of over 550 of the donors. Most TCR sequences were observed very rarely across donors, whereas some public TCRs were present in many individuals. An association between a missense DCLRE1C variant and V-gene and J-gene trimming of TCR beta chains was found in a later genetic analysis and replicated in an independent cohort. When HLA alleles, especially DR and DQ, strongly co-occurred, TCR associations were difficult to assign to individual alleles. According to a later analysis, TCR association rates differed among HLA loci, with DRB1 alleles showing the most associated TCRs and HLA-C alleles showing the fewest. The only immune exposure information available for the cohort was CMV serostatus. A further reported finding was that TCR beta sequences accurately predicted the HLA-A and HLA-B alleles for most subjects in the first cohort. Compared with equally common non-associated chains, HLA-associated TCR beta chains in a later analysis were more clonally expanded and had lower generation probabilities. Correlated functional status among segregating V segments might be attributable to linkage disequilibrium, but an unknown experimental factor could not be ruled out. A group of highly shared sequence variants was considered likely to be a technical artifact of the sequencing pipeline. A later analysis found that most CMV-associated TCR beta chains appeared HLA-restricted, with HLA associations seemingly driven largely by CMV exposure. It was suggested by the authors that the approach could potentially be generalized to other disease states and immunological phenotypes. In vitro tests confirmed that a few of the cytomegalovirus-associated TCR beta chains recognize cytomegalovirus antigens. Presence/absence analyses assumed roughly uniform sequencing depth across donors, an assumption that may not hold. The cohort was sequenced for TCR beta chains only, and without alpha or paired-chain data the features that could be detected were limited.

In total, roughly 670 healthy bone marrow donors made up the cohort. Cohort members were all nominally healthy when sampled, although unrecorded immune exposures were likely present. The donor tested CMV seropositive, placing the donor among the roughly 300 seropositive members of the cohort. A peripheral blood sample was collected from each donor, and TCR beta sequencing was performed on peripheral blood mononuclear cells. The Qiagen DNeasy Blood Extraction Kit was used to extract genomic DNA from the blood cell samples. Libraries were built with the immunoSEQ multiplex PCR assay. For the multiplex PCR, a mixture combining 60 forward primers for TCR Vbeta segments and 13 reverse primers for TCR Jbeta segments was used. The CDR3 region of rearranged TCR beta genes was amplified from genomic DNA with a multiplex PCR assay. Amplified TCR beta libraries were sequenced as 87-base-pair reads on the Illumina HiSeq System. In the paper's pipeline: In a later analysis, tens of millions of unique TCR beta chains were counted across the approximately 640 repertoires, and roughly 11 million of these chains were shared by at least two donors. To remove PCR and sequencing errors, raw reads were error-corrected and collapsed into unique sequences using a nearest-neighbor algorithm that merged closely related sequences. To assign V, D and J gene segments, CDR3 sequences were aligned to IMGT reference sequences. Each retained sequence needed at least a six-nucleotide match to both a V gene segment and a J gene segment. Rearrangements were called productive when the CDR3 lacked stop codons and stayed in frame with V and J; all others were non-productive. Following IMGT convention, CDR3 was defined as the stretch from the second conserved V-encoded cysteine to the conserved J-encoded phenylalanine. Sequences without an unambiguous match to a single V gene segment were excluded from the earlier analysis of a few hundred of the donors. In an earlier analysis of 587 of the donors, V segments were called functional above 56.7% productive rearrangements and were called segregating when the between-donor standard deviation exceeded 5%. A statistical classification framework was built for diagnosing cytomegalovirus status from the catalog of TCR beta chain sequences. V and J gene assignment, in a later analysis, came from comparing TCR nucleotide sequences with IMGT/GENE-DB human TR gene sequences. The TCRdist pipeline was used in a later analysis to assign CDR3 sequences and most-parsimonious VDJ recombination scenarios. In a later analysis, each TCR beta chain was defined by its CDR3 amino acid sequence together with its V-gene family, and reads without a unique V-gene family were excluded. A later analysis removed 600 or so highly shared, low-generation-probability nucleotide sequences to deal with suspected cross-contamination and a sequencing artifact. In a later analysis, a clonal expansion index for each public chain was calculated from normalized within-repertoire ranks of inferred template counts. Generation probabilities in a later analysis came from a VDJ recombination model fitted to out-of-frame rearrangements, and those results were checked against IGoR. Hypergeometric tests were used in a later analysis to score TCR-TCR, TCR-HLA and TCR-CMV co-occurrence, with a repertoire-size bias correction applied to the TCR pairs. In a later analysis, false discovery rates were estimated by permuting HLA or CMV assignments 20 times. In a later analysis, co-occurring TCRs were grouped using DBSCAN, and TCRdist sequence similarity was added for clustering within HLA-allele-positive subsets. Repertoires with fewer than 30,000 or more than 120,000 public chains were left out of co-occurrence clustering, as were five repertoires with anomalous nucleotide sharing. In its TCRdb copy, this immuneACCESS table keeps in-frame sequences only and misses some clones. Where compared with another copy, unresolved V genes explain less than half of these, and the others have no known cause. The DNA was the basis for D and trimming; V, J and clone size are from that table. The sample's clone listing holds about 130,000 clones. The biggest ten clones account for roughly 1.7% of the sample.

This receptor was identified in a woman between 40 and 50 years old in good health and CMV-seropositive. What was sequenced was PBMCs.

The CDR3 region reads CASSFHARGQNYGYTF. The DNA is TGCGCCAGCAGCTTCCACGCCAGGGGGCAAAACTATGGCTACACCTTC. The V and J genes are TRBV5-1 and TRBJ1-2; TRBD1 agrees with 8 junctional bases. The CDR3 goes from the cysteine to the phenylalanine over 16 residues. CDR3 DNA is the only sequence kept; it has 48 bases, read in frame from the first base. Trimming removed 2 bases from V and 2 bases from J; the gene matches leave 8 bases unexplained. Per the germline V gene, SGHRS is the CDR1 and YFSETQ is the CDR2. Joined to the reference TRBV5-1 and TRBJ1-2 proteins, this CDR3 gives the full variable domain: KAGVTQTPRYLIKTRGQQVTLSCSPISGHRSVSWYQQTPGQGLQFLFEYFSETQRNKGNFPGRFSGRQFSNSRSEMNVSTLELGDSALYLCASSFHARGQNYGYTFGSGTRLTVV.